Each of the 20 T cell receptor beta chains below was sequenced from the same sample in a study of vaccination effects on CD4 cells after COVID-19. Between days 9 and 11 of culture, CD4+ T cells were separated out. Generated by immunoSEQ multiplex PCR, the TCRdb table keeps only in-frame clones and is missing some. The sample holds around 56,000 clones, about 80% seen once. The antigens for these receptors are not known. The source material was CD4+ T cells from PBMCs cultured without peptide, sampled before COVID-19 vaccination. These receptors were taken from a human donor who received a COVID-19 vaccine.

This clone was observed once. The chain couples TRBV6-1 to TRBJ1-5, with TRBD1 as a possible D gene (6 bases). Trimming took off 4 bases at V and 4 bases at J, with 17 bases between the two ends. This CDR3 spans 16 amino acids. The germline CDR1 and CDR2 sequences are MNHNS and SASEGT. The CDR3 DNA follows: TGTGCCAGCAGTGCCAAGAGCAGGGGCCTTAATCAGCCCCAGCATTTT. Its protein is CASSAKSRGLNQPQHF.

The J gene is TRBJ1-3, the V gene TRBV30; D is unclear. Between the trimmed V and J ends, which lost 4 bases and 0 bases, there was a span of 13 bases. Germline assignment: CDR1 GTSNPN and CDR2 SVGIG (reference sequence). The CDR3 consists of 15 residues. CDR3 DNA: TGTGCCTGGAATTACAGCCCATACTCTGGAAACACCATATATTTT. As protein: CAWNYSPYSGNTIYF. Using reference TRBV30 and TRBJ1-3 for the parts outside the CDR3, the full variable domain is SQTIHQWPATLVQPVGSPLSLECTVEGTSNPNLYWYRQAAGRGLQLLFYSVGIGQISSEVPQNLSASRPQDRQFILSSKKLLLSDSGFYLCAWNYSPYSGNTIYFGEGSWLTVV.

The chain has TRBV10-2 and TRBJ1-1; D is perhaps TRBD1 (6 bases). Germline CDR1 reads WSHSY; CDR2 reads SAAADI. V was clipped by 8 bases and J by 1 base, with 17 bases between them. The CDR3 spans 15 residues. This CDR3 is CASHTHPGQNTEAFF. CDR3 nucleotide sequence: TGCGCCAGCCATACCCACCCGGGACAGAACACTGAAGCTTTCTTT.

The rearrangement joins TRBV18 to TRBJ1-1, with D hard to call. The germline gives CDR1 KGHSH, CDR2 LQKENI. The CDR3 is 15 residues long. Trimming stripped 3 bases from V and 2 bases from J, with 13 bases between. CDR3 sequence: CASSPTGRGNTEAFF. In nucleotides, the CDR3 is TGTGCCAGCTCACCGACCGGCAGAGGCAACACTGAAGCTTTCTTT.

This clone was seen once. The genes are TRBV5-1 and TRBJ2-5; D is undetermined. The V end lost 5 bases, the J end lost 7 bases, and 12 bases lay between the germline ends. The germline V gene has CDR1 SGHRS and CDR2 YFSETQ. The CDR3 is made up of 12 amino acids. The CDR3 loop reads CASSPELRTQYF. In DNA, the CDR3 is TGCGCCAGCAGTCCTGAGTTACGGACCCAGTACTTC.

On this clone: This sample includes further DNA sequences coding for the same CDR3. The rearrangement uses TRBV5-6 and TRBJ2-7; no clear D gene. Trimming removed 0 bases from V and 4 bases from J, with 5 bases in between. The CDR3 runs 12 residues. Germline lookup yields CDR1 SGHDT and CDR2 YYEEEE. The CDR3 DNA follows: TGTGCCAGCAGCTTGGTCGGGTACGAGCAGTACGTC. This gives the protein CASSLVGYEQYV.

The chain has TRBV6-5 and TRBJ1-3; no clear D gene. The length of the CDR3 is 12 residues. Germline V gene lookup returns CDR1 MNHEY and CDR2 SVGAGI. The V gene lost 7 bases and the J gene lost 10 bases, with 14 bases spanning the gap. In DNA form, the CDR3 reads TGTGCCAGCACCCCGGACGGGTCGACCATATATTTT. Translated, it gives CASTPDGSTIYF.

This clone was recorded a few times. The chain joins TRBV5-4 to TRBJ2-3, with D perhaps being TRBD1 or TRBD2 (5 bases each). CDR3 length: 16 residues. Deletions cut 3 bases from V and 4 bases from J, with 18 bases between. Germline CDR1 reads SGHNT; CDR2 reads YYREEE (reference sequence). The DNA for the CDR3 is TGTGCCAGCAGCTCGCCCGGGGCCATGGGCCCAGATACGCAGTATTTT. It specifies CASSSPGAMGPDTQYF.

This clone was observed once. The DNA for the CDR3 is TGTGCCAGCAGCAAAAGGACGGATGGCTACACCTTC. Residues: CASSKRTDGYTF. The chain recombines TRBV7-8 with TRBJ1-2; D is unresolved. Deletions cut 5 bases from V and 6 bases from J, with 10 bases between. Germline V gene sequence: CDR1 SGHVS, CDR2 FQNEAQ. This CDR3 comprises 12 residues.

J is TRBJ1-5 and V is TRBV19; D possibly corresponds to TRBD1 (5 bases). The V end lost 4 bases, the J end lost 7 bases, and 11 bases lay between the germline ends. Per the germline V gene, CDR1 is LNHDA and CDR2 is SQIVND (reference sequence). This CDR3 is built from 13 residues. This chain's CDR3 is CASSKGRDQPQHF. The CDR3 nucleotides read TGTGCCAGTAGTAAAGGCAGGGACCAGCCCCAGCATTTT.

This CDR3 is CASSSFSQETQYF. For the CDR3, the DNA is TGTGCCAGCTCGTCCTTTAGCCAAGAGACCCAGTACTTC. The chain recombines TRBV18 with TRBJ2-5; D is unclear. Trimming pared 6 bases from V and 1 base from J, leaving 9 bases between. The germline V gene encodes CDR1 KGHSH and CDR2 LQKENI. The CDR3 has 13 residues.

The chain uses TRBV6-5 and TRBJ2-6; no clear D. V lost 3 bases and J lost 0, with 9 bases in between. Germline CDR1 and CDR2: MNHEY and SVGAGI. This CDR3 is built from 16 residues. CDR3 sequence reads: CASSYLGHSGANVLTF. CDR3 nucleotide sequence: TGTGCCAGCAGTTATTTAGGCCACTCTGGGGCCAACGTCCTGACTTTC.

The chain is built from TRBV6-1 and TRBJ2-1; D is undetermined. Germline V gives CDR1 MNHNS, CDR2 SASEGT. V was pared by 2 bases and J by 1 base, with 9 bases between. This CDR3 comprises 15 residues. The CDR3 sequence is CASSEQDLSYNEQFF. The CDR3 DNA is TGTGCCAGCAGTGAACAGGACCTTTCCTACAATGAGCAGTTCTTC.

This clone was seen a handful of times. The chain employs TRBV29-1 and TRBJ1-5; D is unclear. Germline values: CDR1 SQVTM, CDR2 ANQGSEA. The CDR3 length is 13 residues. V was shortened by 7 bases and J by 1 base, with 11 bases between the two germline ends. This CDR3 is CSAGESSNQPQHF. The CDR3 region has the DNA TGCAGCGCTGGGGAGTCGAGCAATCAGCCCCAGCATTTT.

The chain recombines TRBV7-2 with TRBJ2-6; no firm D call. Germline CDR1 reads SGHTA; CDR2 reads FQGNSA. Trimming removed 0 bases at V and 1 base at J, with 19 bases between. This CDR3 region has 20 residues. The CDR3 here is CASSLAGRSRIWSGANVLTF. The CDR3 DNA follows: TGTGCCAGCAGCTTAGCAGGAAGGTCGCGGATATGGTCTGGGGCCAACGTCCTGACTTTC.

Written as DNA, the CDR3 is TGTGCCAGCAGTCCTCGGGGGCTAGCGGGGGGGTCTGAGACCCAGTACTTC. Protein sequence: CASSPRGLAGGSETQYF. The chain is built from TRBV6-6 and TRBJ2-5; TRBD2 aligns across 12 bases. The trim removed 5 bases at V and 5 bases at J, leaving 12 bases unmatched. CDR3 size: 17 residues. Germline V gene lookup returns CDR1 MNHNY and CDR2 SVGAGI (reference sequence).

The genes are TRBV6-5 and TRBJ2-2; D may correspond to TRBD1 or TRBD2 (5 bases each). Trimming removed 8 bases at V and 2 bases at J, with 12 bases between. Germline V gives CDR1 MNHEY, CDR2 SVGAGI. This CDR3 contains 14 residues. The CDR3 protein is CASGTGRNTGELFF. Written as DNA, the CDR3 is TGTGCCAGCGGAACGGGGCGTAACACCGGGGAGCTGTTTTTT.

This clone was observed a handful of times. The chain links TRBV5-1 to TRBJ1-5; 8 nucleotides align to TRBD1. Trimming removed 4 bases from V and 5 bases from J; junction bases left unmatched: 8. CDR3 length equals 15 residues. Germline values: CDR1 SGHRS, CDR2 YFSETQ. CDR3 nucleotide sequence: TGCGCCAGCAGCCCCGGACAGGGCCCGCATCAGCCCCAGCATTTT. Translated, it gives CASSPGQGPHQPQHF.

This clone was observed a handful of times. The rearrangement joins TRBV27 to TRBJ2-2, with a weak D call TRBD2 (6 bases). The CDR3 length is 14 residues. The ends were cut back, 8 bases at V and 7 bases at J, with 17 bases in the middle. Germline lookup yields CDR1 MNHEY and CDR2 SMNVEV (reference sequence). As DNA, the CDR3 is TGTGCCAGCGCGCCGGGACGGGGAGGCGGGGAGCTGTTTTTT. This gives the protein CASAPGRGGGELFF.

CDR3 sequence: CASETGSTDTQYF. CDR3 in DNA: TGTGCCAGCGAAACGGGAAGCACAGATACGCAGTATTTT. The V call is TRBV2, the J call TRBJ2-3; tentatively, D is TRBD2 (5 bases). Trimming pared 8 bases from V and 0 bases from J, leaving 9 bases between. The CDR3 covers 13 residues. Germline assignment: CDR1 SNHLY and CDR2 FYNNEI.